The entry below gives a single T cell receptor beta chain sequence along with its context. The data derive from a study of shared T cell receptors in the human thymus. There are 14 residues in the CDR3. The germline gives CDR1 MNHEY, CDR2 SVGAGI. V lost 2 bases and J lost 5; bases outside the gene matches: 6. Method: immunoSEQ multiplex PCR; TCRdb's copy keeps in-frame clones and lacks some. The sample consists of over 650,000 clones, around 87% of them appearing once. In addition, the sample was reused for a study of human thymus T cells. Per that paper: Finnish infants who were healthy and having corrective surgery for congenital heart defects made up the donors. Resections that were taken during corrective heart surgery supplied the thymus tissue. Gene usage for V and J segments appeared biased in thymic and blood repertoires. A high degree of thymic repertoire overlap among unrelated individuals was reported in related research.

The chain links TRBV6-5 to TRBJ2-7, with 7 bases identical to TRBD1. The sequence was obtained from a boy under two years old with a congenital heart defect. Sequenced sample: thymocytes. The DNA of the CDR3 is TGTGCCAGCAGTTACAAGGGACAGCCTCACGAGCAGTACTTC. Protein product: CASSYKGQPHEQYF.